These 23 T cell receptor beta chains were sequenced from one sample in a study of cytomegalovirus exposure and HLA in healthy donors. Sequencing was performed with immunoSEQ multiplex PCR; in TCRdb, only in-frame clones are kept and a portion is missing. Among some 200,000 clones, just over 90% were seen once, and the ten largest hold approximately 0.99%. The specimen was PBMCs. The source of these receptors is a woman aged 18-35 years in good health and CMV-seronegative.

J is TRBJ1-6 and V is TRBV2; 7 nucleotides align to TRBD1. The CDR3 consists of 14 residues. CDR1 SNHLY and CDR2 FYNNEI come from the germline V gene. Losses at the gene ends were 6 bases for V and 9 bases for J; bases not matched to a gene: 8. This CDR3 is CASRDRVGGSPLHF. The CDR3 DNA is TGTGCCAGCAGAGACAGGGTTGGTGGTTCACCCCTCCACTTT.

This chain connects TRBV6-6 to TRBJ2-5; 8 positions match TRBD2. The trim removed 6 bases at V and 4 bases at J, leaving 10 bases unmatched. CDR1 MNHNY and CDR2 SVGAGI come from the germline V gene (reference sequence). There are 15 residues in the CDR3. The CDR3: CASSPWERELETQYF. In DNA form, the CDR3 reads TGTGCCAGCAGCCCCTGGGAGCGGGAGTTAGAGACCCAGTACTTC.

The chain joins TRBV7-8 to TRBJ2-1; D may be TRBD2 (6 bases). V dropped 5 bases and J dropped 7 bases, with 21 bases sitting between them. There are 16 residues in the CDR3. Per the germline V gene, CDR1 is SGHVS and CDR2 is FQNEAQ. CDR3 amino acids: CASSPPSVMLINEQFF. CDR3 in DNA: TGTGCCAGCAGCCCCCCTAGCGTTATGTTGATAAATGAGCAGTTCTTC. The entire variable domain, with the rest obtained from reference TRBV7-8 and TRBJ2-1, is as follows: GAGVSQSPRYKVAKRGQDVALRCDPISGHVSLFWYQQALGQGPEFLTYFQNEAQLDKSGLPSDRFFAERPEGSVSTLKIQRTQQEDSAVYLCASSPPSVMLINEQFFGPGTRLTVL.

This clone was observed once. The V call is TRBV6-4, the J call TRBJ2-3; 10 bases are shared with TRBD1. V was clipped by 0 bases and J by 2 bases; unmatched bases: 8. The germline CDR1 and CDR2 sequences are MRHNA and SNTAGT. CDR3 length: 18 amino acids. Here the CDR3 reads CASSDSPPGQGDTDTQYF. CDR3 sequence (DNA): TGTGCCAGCAGTGACTCCCCACCCGGACAGGGGGACACAGATACGCAGTATTTT.

The chain recombines TRBV29-1 with TRBJ2-3, with a possible D match to TRBD1 (5 bases). V lost 5 bases and J 3 bases, leaving 15 bases between the germline ends. There are 14 residues in the CDR3. Per germline, CDR1 SQVTM and CDR2 ANQGSEA. CDR3 amino acids: CSVSYDDRTDTQYF. The CDR3 DNA is TGCAGCGTTTCCTACGATGACAGAACAGATACGCAGTATTTT.

J is TRBJ1-5 and V is TRBV7-8; D remains unclear. The CDR3 spans 15 residues. Looked up from germline, CDR1 is SGHVS and CDR2 is FQNEAQ. V was trimmed by 0 bases and J by 4 bases, leaving 10 bases between them. The CDR3 nucleotides are TGTGCCAGCAGCTTAGCAGGTCGGGGAAATCAGCCCCAGCATTTT. Residues: CASSLAGRGNQPQHF.

This clone was seen a single time. V is TRBV7-8 and J is TRBJ2-6, with D possibly matching TRBD2 (5 bases). The germline V gene has CDR1 SGHVS and CDR2 FQNEAQ. This CDR3 spans 18 amino acids. With 1 base removed from V and 0 bases from J, the gap between germline ends came to 13 bases. In DNA, the CDR3 is TGTGCCAGCAGCTTAGGGAGGACCGTGCGCTCTGGGGCCAACGTCCTGACTTTC. As protein: CASSLGRTVRSGANVLTF.

This clone was counted a single time. This rearrangement joins TRBV5-4 to TRBJ1-3, with 7 bases aligning to TRBD1. Per the germline V gene, CDR1 is SGHNT and CDR2 is YYREEE (reference sequence). The CDR3 loop spans 16 amino acids. V lost 4 bases and J lost 0; bases outside the gene matches: 7. The CDR3 here is CASSILGQDSGNTIYF. CDR3 sequence (DNA): TGTGCCAGCAGCATCCTCGGACAGGACTCTGGAAACACCATATATTTT.

This chain links TRBV28 with TRBJ1-5; a possible D gene is TRBD1 (5 bases). V gave up 2 bases and J gave up 2 bases, with 19 bases separating them. CDR3 size: 18 residues. In germline, CDR1 is MDHEN, CDR2 SYDVKM. The CDR3 DNA reads as TGTGCCAGCAGTTTAATCCAGGGACTAGAGGTGGGCAATCAGCCCCAGCATTTT. This translates into CASSLIQGLEVGNQPQHF.

This rearrangement joins TRBV19 to TRBJ2-3; weak D call: TRBD2 (6 bases). The CDR3 runs to 15 residues. Germline CDR1 is LNHDA and CDR2 is SQIVND (reference sequence). V lost 7 bases and J 1 base, leaving 15 bases between the germline ends. The CDR3 reads CASTRTTYRTDTQYF. The CDR3 DNA sequence: TGTGCCAGTACTCGGACTACCTACCGCACAGATACGCAGTATTTT. Drawing the rest from reference TRBV19 and TRBJ2-3, the complete variable domain is DGGITQSPKYLFRKEGQNVTLSCEQNLNHDAMYWYRQDPGQGLRLIYYSQIVNDFQKGDIAEGYSVSREKKESFPLTVTSAQKNPTAFYLCASTRTTYRTDTQYFGPGTRLTVL.

The gene calls are TRBV20-1 and TRBJ1-2; no clear D gene. Germline V CDR1 and CDR2: DFQATT, SNEGSKA (reference sequence). Trimming cost V 1 base and J 12 bases, with 12 bases left between them. CDR3 length: 11 amino acids. This CDR3 is CSARGPTRNTF. The CDR3 DNA reads TGCAGTGCTAGAGGGCCCACACGAAACACCTTC.

The chain couples TRBV7-9 to TRBJ2-2; 8 nucleotides align to TRBD2. The germline V gene has CDR1 SEHNR and CDR2 FQNEAQ (reference sequence). This CDR3 contains 16 residues. V gave up 4 bases and J gave up 8 bases; unmatched junction bases: 12. The DNA of the CDR3 is TGTGCCAGCAGCTCTTCCGCGGGAGGTTCGACTGGGGAGCTGTTTTTT. This encodes CASSSSAGGSTGELFF.

The gene calls are TRBV6-1 and TRBJ2-1, with 12 bases aligning to TRBD2. The CDR3 contains 15 residues. Germline lookup yields CDR1 MNHNS and CDR2 SASEGT. J gave up 3 bases and V 8 bases, and 5 bases lay outside the gene matches. DNA for the CDR3: TGTGCCAGCCGGCTAGCGGGAGGGGACTACAATGAGCAGTTCTTC. This codes for CASRLAGGDYNEQFF.

The CDR3 here is CASSPSGIYYEQYF. The CDR3 DNA follows: TGCGCCAGCAGTCCCTCGGGGATCTACTACGAGCAGTACTTC. The chain couples TRBV10-1 to TRBJ2-7, with a weak D call TRBD2 (5 bases). The CDR3 loop spans 14 amino acids. The V and J ends lost 5 bases and 3 bases respectively, with 14 bases between them. The V gene's germline CDR1 is WNHNN and CDR2 SYGVQD (reference sequence).

V is TRBV28 and J is TRBJ2-1, with 7 nucleotides matching TRBD2. Germline CDR1 MDHEN, CDR2 SYDVKM. Trimming removed 6 bases from V and 3 bases from J; junction bases left unmatched: 8. This CDR3 has 15 residues. Here the CDR3 reads CASRLRSSGYNEQFF. The CDR3 DNA is TGTGCCAGCAGGTTAAGGTCTAGCGGCTACAATGAGCAGTTCTTC.

The V and J genes are TRBV9 and TRBJ2-7; TRBD2 aligns across 13 bases. Germline V CDR1 and CDR2: SGDLS, YYNGEE. Trimming took 4 bases from V and 3 from J; bases not matched to a gene: 13. This CDR3 is built from 18 residues. The CDR3 nucleotides read TGTGCCAGCAGCTCTCCTCGTATAGGGACTAGCGGGAACTACGAGCAGTACTTC. Its protein is CASSSPRIGTSGNYEQYF. The full variable domain, rest sourced from reference TRBV9 and TRBJ2-7, is DSGVTQTPKHLITATGQRVTLRCSPRSGDLSVYWYQQSLDQGLQFLIQYYNGEERAKGNILERFSAQQFPDLHSELNLSSLELGDSALYFCASSSPRIGTSGNYEQYFGPGTRLTVT.

V and J are TRBV19 and TRBJ1-5; TRBD1 aligns across 8 bases. The V and J ends lost 5 bases and 2 bases, in that order; junction bases with no gene match: 5. The CDR3 covers 15 residues. Germline lookup yields CDR1 LNHDA and CDR2 SQIVND (reference sequence). CDR3 region: CASSDDRGGNQPQHF. CDR3 sequence (DNA): TGTGCCAGTAGTGACGACAGGGGTGGCAATCAGCCCCAGCATTTT.

The V call is TRBV6-1, the J call TRBJ2-1, with 8 positions matching TRBD2. The CDR3 has 15 residues. From germline, CDR1 is MNHNS and CDR2 SASEGT. J gave up 7 bases and V 3 bases, and 8 bases lay outside the gene matches. The CDR3 nucleotides are TGTGCCAGCAGTGATGACGGGAGGGAGAGAAATGAGCAGTTCTTC. It specifies CASSDDGRERNEQFF.

J is TRBJ2-3 and V is TRBV4-2; TRBD1 matches at 10 bases. This CDR3 has 16 amino acids. Trimming at V came to 6 bases and at J to 2 bases, leaving 8 bases not matched to a gene. From germline, CDR1 is LGHNA and CDR2 YNFKEQ. CDR3 sequence: CASSPTGTGDTDTQYF. The CDR3 DNA reads TGTGCCAGCAGTCCTACGGGGACAGGGGACACAGATACGCAGTATTTT.

This chain uses TRBV2 with TRBJ2-3, with 7 bases lining up with TRBD2. Trimming took 6 bases from V and 6 from J; bases not matched to a gene: 12. Germline CDR1 is SNHLY and CDR2 is FYNNEI. CDR3 size: 15 residues. CDR3 coding DNA: TGTGCCAGCAGCCGGGAGGAGGGCGGTATGGATACGCAGTATTTT. It codes for CASSREEGGMDTQYF.

This rearrangement joins TRBV19 to TRBJ2-1; the match to TRBD2 covers 8 bases. Germline V gene data show CDR1 as LNHDA and CDR2 as SQIVND (reference sequence). The CDR3 totals 15 residues. V lost 7 bases and J lost 0; bases outside the gene matches: 5. The CDR3 sequence is CASNKRESSYNEQFF. CDR3 nucleotides: TGTGCCAGTAATAAGCGGGAGTCCTCCTACAATGAGCAGTTCTTC.

The chain recombines TRBV27 with TRBJ2-3; D may be TRBD2 (5 bases). The germline V and J ends were trimmed by 2 bases and 3 bases, with 9 bases remaining between them. This CDR3 is 14 amino acids long. The germline CDR1 and CDR2 sequences are MNHEY and SMNVEV (reference sequence). The CDR3 loop reads CASSLIQRTDTQYF. The CDR3 coding sequence is TGTGCCAGCAGTTTAATCCAGCGGACAGATACGCAGTATTTT.

The chain joins TRBV5-4 to TRBJ2-1, with TRBD2 identical over 7 bases. The V gene's germline CDR1 is SGHNT and CDR2 YYREEE (reference sequence). The CDR3 sequence is 14 residues long. Germline trimming cut 4 bases from V and 7 bases from J; bases unmatched to any gene: 8. The DNA for the CDR3 is TGTGCCAGCAGCGCTAGCGTCGGGGGGAATGAGCAGTTCTTC. As protein: CASSASVGGNEQFF.